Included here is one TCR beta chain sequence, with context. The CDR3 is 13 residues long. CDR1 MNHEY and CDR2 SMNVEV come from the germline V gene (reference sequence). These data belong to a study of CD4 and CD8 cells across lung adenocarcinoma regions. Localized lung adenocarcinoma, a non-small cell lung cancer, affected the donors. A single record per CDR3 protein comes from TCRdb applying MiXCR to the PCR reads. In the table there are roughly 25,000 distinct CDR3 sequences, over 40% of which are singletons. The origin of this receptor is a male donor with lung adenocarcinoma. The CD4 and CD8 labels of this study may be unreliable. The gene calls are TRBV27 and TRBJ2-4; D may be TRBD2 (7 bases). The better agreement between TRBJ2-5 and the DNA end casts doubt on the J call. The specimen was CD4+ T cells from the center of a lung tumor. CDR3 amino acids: CASSSGGRGTQYF. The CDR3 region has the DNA TGTGCCAGCAGTTCCGGGGGGCGGGGGACCCAGTACTTC.